These 3 T cell receptor beta chains came from one sample sequenced in a study of identical twins. TCRdb re-analysed the 5' RACE reads in MiXCR, keeping a single row per CDR3 protein. The sample lists hundreds of thousands of distinct CDR3 sequences, more than 6.5% occurring once. The sample also formed part of further work on yellow fever vaccine responses in identical twins.

Material: PBMCs. Every receptor here comes from a woman between 18 and 30 years old in good health.

The sample holds many counts of this clonotype. This chain connects TRBV7-2 to TRBJ2-3; 7 bases agree with TRBD2. Germline V lookup: CDR1 SGHTA, CDR2 FQGNSA. This CDR3 is built from 14 residues. The junction had 3 bases not matched to a gene; V was cut back by 6 bases and J by 0 bases. In DNA form, the CDR3 reads TGTGCCAGCAGGGGTAGCGGGAGCACAGATACGCAGTATTTT. Its protein is CASRGSGSTDTQYF.

Only a few counts were recorded for this clonotype. CDR3 bases: TGTGCCAGCAGTGTAGCGACCGGCTACAATGAGCAGTTCTTC. It is translated as CASSVATGYNEQFF. The chain couples TRBV2 to TRBJ2-1, with D possibly matching TRBD2 (5 bases). The germline V gene encodes CDR1 SNHLY and CDR2 FYNNEI. V was clipped by 4 bases and J by 3 bases, with 10 bases between them. This CDR3 has 14 amino acids.

This chain links TRBV27 with TRBJ2-2; D is unclear. The CDR3 contains 14 residues. Germline CDR1 and CDR2: MNHEY and SMNVEV (reference sequence). V lost 0 bases to trimming and J lost 7 bases, with 9 bases between them. CDR3 protein: CASSLSPWSGELFF. CDR3 nucleotides: TGTGCCAGCAGTTTATCCCCCTGGAGCGGGGAGCTGTTTTTT.